These 31 T cell receptor beta chains were all obtained from the same sample, sequenced in a study of tumor-infiltrating lymphocytes in primary liver carcinoma. With a constant-region primer, TCR beta cDNA was made from approximately 500 ng of total RNA. Three-round nested multiplex PCR performed with slightly modified ARM-PCR produced the TCR beta libraries. The first two PCR rounds, around 11 cycles each, used TRBV1-TRBV30 forward primers and a C-beta reverse primer. TCRdb re-analysed the multiplex PCR reads in MiXCR, keeping a single row per CDR3 protein. The sample gives 300,000 to 400,000 distinct CDR3 sequences, approximately 65% of which show up once; about 6.5% is in the top ten. The authors took blood RNA from unsorted whole blood and also extracted germline DNA. The sample consisted of peripheral blood. Every receptor here comes from a man in his forties with primary liver carcinoma and hepatitis B virus infection.

The gene calls are TRBV12-3 or TRBV12-4 and TRBJ2-7; D not resolved. This CDR3 region has 14 residues. Trimming shortened V by 3 bases and J by 9 bases, and 18 bases separated the two germline ends. The CDR3: CASSFPGRLGVQYF. The CDR3 DNA is TGTGCCAGCAGTTTTCCAGGTAGGCTCGGCGTGCAGTACTTC.

This clonotype was found many times. The J gene is TRBJ2-5, the V gene TRBV12-3 or TRBV12-4; D remains unclear. The CDR3 extends over 13 amino acids. Between the trimmed V and J ends, which lost 8 bases and 1 base, there was a span of 11 bases. The DNA for the CDR3 is TGTGCCAGCGGGGAAGCATCCCAAGAGACCCAGTACTTC. Its protein is CASGEASQETQYF.

V gene TRBV11-2 combines with J gene TRBJ2-1, with 8 bases aligning to TRBD1. Unmatched junction bases numbered 10, after V lost 4 bases and J lost 11 bases. There are 14 residues in the CDR3. CDR1 is SGHAT and CDR2 is FQNNGV in the germline V gene. The CDR3 reads CASSSGQGFHKQFF. The CDR3 DNA sequence: TGTGCCAGCAGCTCTGGACAGGGTTTCCATAAGCAGTTCTTC. The whole variable domain, filled in from reference TRBV11-2 and TRBJ2-1, reads EAGVAQSPRYKIIEKRQSVAFWCNPISGHATLYWYQQILGQGPKLLIQFQNNGVVDDSQLPKDRFSAERLKGVDSTLKIQPAKLEDSAVYLCASSSGQGFHKQFFGPGTRLTVL.

On this clonotype itself: The CDR3 ends on some other residue instead of the conserved phenylalanine or tryptophan, so this is likely a read error. V and J are TRBV12-3 or TRBV12-4 and TRBJ1-5; D not resolved. The V end lost 9 bases, the J end lost 0 bases, and 15 bases lay between the germline ends. This CDR3 is built from 15 residues. The CDR3 coding sequence is TGTGCCAGTAGTCCGACCAGAAATAGCAATCAGCCCCAGCATTTG. Encoded protein: CASSPTRNSNQPQHL.

About this clonotype: A read error is possible here, since a much larger clone lies one base away. The V and J genes are TRBV4-2 and TRBJ1-1, with D perhaps matching TRBD1 (6 bases). The CDR3 covers 18 residues. V lost 2 bases and J lost 2, with 21 bases in between. Germline loops: CDR1 LGHNA, CDR2 YNFKEQ. The CDR3 reads CASSQSLISGTLNTEAFF. CDR3 in DNA: TGTGCCAGCAGCCAATCTCTCATATCCGGGACACTAAACACTGAAGCTTTCTTT.

Turning to this clonotype: This may be a read error: a much more frequent sequence differs by one nucleotide. No conserved phenylalanine or tryptophan ends this CDR3, so it is likely a read error. The CDR3 DNA reads as TGCAGCGTTGACCCAACTAGCGTTCTCGGCACAGATACGCAGTATCTT. This sequence encodes CSVDPTSVLGTDTQYL. This chain joins TRBV29-1 and TRBJ2-3, with 7 bases lining up with TRBD2. CDR3 length: 16 residues. Germline V CDR1 and CDR2: SQVTM, ANQGSEA. Trimming at V came to 3 bases and at J to 1 base, leaving 10 bases not matched to a gene.

This CDR3 is CASSLDWGEEQYF. CDR3 nucleotide sequence: TGTGCCAGCAGCCTCGACTGGGGCGAGGAGCAGTACTTC. This chain links TRBV6-5 with TRBJ2-7; possible D gene TRBD1, 5 bases. The CDR3 is made up of 13 amino acids. V lost 6 bases and J 7 bases, leaving 16 bases between the germline ends. Germline V gives CDR1 MNHEY, CDR2 SVGAGI.

This clonotype was seen ten or more times. The chain recombines TRBV12-3 or TRBV12-4 with TRBJ2-2, with D hard to call. The CDR3 extends over 13 amino acids. V gave up 8 bases and J gave up 6 bases, with 13 bases separating them. The CDR3 sequence is CASLLKGSGELFF. CDR3 in DNA: TGTGCCAGCCTCTTGAAAGGGTCCGGGGAGCTGTTTTTT.

This clonotype was recorded at least ten times. The genes are TRBV12-5 and TRBJ2-5; D may be TRBD1 (6 bases). There are 13 residues in the CDR3. Germline assignment: CDR1 LGHNT and CDR2 FRNRAP. The germline V and J ends were trimmed by 6 bases and 4 bases, with 12 bases remaining between them. CDR3 residues: CASGTGNLETQYF. DNA of the CDR3: TGTGCTAGTGGAACAGGGAACTTAGAGACCCAGTACTTC.

This clonotype was recorded many times. The CDR3 DNA sequence: TGCGCCAGCAGCCAAGGAGCAGCTCGGGTCGTGGACTACACCTTC. It is translated as CASSQGAARVVDYTF. The chain is built from TRBV4-1 and TRBJ1-2; D uncertain. The germline V gene encodes CDR1 MGHRA and CDR2 YSYEKL. The V and J ends lost 1 base and 10 bases respectively, with 19 bases between them. The CDR3 is 15 amino acids.

This clonotype came up a few times. With a much larger clone just one base away, this may be a read error. The CDR3 DNA is TGTGCCAGCAACCTGGGGGCGGATCCTGGCTACACCTTC. Translation: CASNLGADPGYTF. The rearrangement uses TRBV6-5 and TRBJ1-2; D is possibly TRBD1 (6 bases). The CDR3 is 13 amino acids. Trimming removed 7 bases from V and 7 bases from J, with 16 bases in between. From germline, CDR1 is MNHEY and CDR2 SVGAGI.

This clonotype was recorded at least ten times. The chain couples TRBV6-6 to TRBJ2-3, with D perhaps matching TRBD1 (5 bases). The CDR3 sequence is 15 residues long. Trimming removed 2 bases from V and 2 bases from J, with 11 bases in between. Germline CDR1 is MNHNY and CDR2 is SVGAGI (reference sequence). The CDR3 spells CASSYRGHVTDTQYF. In nucleotides, the CDR3 is TGTGCCAGCAGTTACAGGGGTCATGTCACAGATACGCAGTATTTT.

In the case of this clonotype: A much bigger clone sits one base away, suggesting this may be a read error. The chain recombines TRBV29-1 with TRBJ2-1; perhaps TRBD1 as D (6 bases). The CDR3 extends over 16 amino acids. Germline V lookup: CDR1 SQVTM, CDR2 ANQGSEA. CDR3 DNA sequence: TGCAGCGCTGAAGATCCTGACCGGGACACCTACAATGAGCAGTTCTTC. Translating it yields CSAEDPDRDTYNEQFF.

The chain uses TRBV12-3 or TRBV12-4 and TRBJ1-5, with 7 bases lining up with TRBD1. This CDR3 is built from 16 residues. V gave up 7 bases and J gave up 11 bases; unmatched junction bases: 20. This chain's CDR3 is CASTPAGRAGGAAQHF. The CDR3 bases are TGTGCCAGCACCCCTGCGGGCAGGGCAGGGGGTGCAGCCCAGCATTTT.

The chain couples TRBV6-6 to TRBJ2-1; 9 bases align to TRBD1. CDR3 length: 17 amino acids. Germline-derived CDR1 and CDR2 are MNHNY and SVGAGI (reference sequence). The ends lost 8 bases at V and 1 base at J; junction bases unmatched: 12. Here the CDR3 DNA reads TGTGCCAGCGGTCGAGGACAGGGGCTGGGGTCCTACAATGAGCAGTTCTTC. Its translation is CASGRGQGLGSYNEQFF.

The chain couples TRBV14 to TRBJ2-3; TRBD2 is a possible D gene (5 bases). Trimming pared 2 bases from V and 8 bases from J, leaving 23 bases between. This CDR3 comprises 17 residues. In germline, CDR1 is SGHDN, CDR2 FVKESK. CDR3 region: CASSQSVSERLKATQYF. The DNA of the CDR3 is TGTGCCAGCAGCCAATCCGTTAGCGAGAGACTGAAAGCTACGCAGTATTTT.

The rearrangement links TRBV11-2 to TRBJ2-3; 11 bases are shared with TRBD1. The DNA matches TRBJ1-5 better at its end, which makes the J call doubtful. Germline CDR1 reads SGHAT; CDR2 reads FQNNGV. The CDR3 totals 15 residues. The CDR3 sequence: CASSSRTGGMDTQHF. The CDR3 nucleotides read TGTGCCAGCAGCTCCAGGACAGGGGGCATGGATACGCAGCATTTT.

The V and J genes are TRBV12-3 or TRBV12-4 and TRBJ2-1; D might be TRBD2 (5 bases). The CDR3 consists of 15 residues. Trimming removed 5 bases at V and 8 bases at J, with 19 bases between. CDR3 amino acids: CASSAVVGVNDEQFF. For the CDR3, the DNA is TGTGCCAGCAGTGCCGTAGTGGGAGTAAACGATGAGCAGTTCTTC.

This chain joins TRBV6-1 and TRBJ1-1; TRBD1 is a possible D gene (6 bases). The ends were cut back, 0 bases at V and 0 bases at J, with 11 bases in the middle. This CDR3 comprises 16 residues. Germline assignment: CDR1 MNHNS and CDR2 SASEGT. In DNA, the CDR3 is TGTGCCAGCAGTGAAGCCGGGGGCCTTATGAACACTGAAGCTTTCTTT. Translation: CASSEAGGLMNTEAFF.

This clonotype was detected only once. A much larger clone differs from this one at a single base, so this may be a read error. This chain links TRBV6-2 or TRBV6-3 with TRBJ2-7, with D unresolved. This CDR3 comprises 12 residues. V dropped 2 bases and J dropped 10 bases, with 12 bases sitting between them. The germline V gene encodes CDR1 MNHEY and CDR2 SVGEGT. For the CDR3, the DNA is TGTGCCAGCAGTTACCGGATTGGGCAACAGTACTTC. It specifies CASSYRIGQQYF.

This rearrangement joins TRBV6-2 or TRBV6-3 to TRBJ1-5, with 9 nucleotides matching TRBD1. This CDR3 contains 16 residues. The germline V gene has CDR1 MNHEY and CDR2 SVGEGT. The V segment lost 6 bases and the J segment 4 bases; nucleotides outside the gene matches: 10. CDR3: CASRSRGQGTNQPQHF. As DNA, the CDR3 is TGTGCCAGCAGGTCCCGAGGACAGGGGACGAATCAGCCCCAGCATTTT.

Regarding this clonotype: A much larger clone lies one base from this, so it may be a read error. J is TRBJ2-5 and V is TRBV10-3, with D possibly TRBD2 on 6 matching bases. This CDR3 has 16 residues. Looked up from germline, CDR1 is ENHRY and CDR2 is SYGVKD. CDR3 protein: CVISESRSGGGETQYF. As DNA, the CDR3 is TGTGTCATCAGTGAGTCGCGGTCCGGGGGAGGAGAGACCCAGTACTTC.

The table lists this clonotype with many counts. The V call is TRBV13, the J call TRBJ2-1, with 13 bases that match TRBD2. This CDR3 has 16 amino acids. V was clipped by 5 bases and J by 7 bases; unmatched bases: 8. Germline V lookup: CDR1 PRHDT, CDR2 FYEKMQ (reference sequence). The CDR3 is CASSVRLAGGGNEQFF. The CDR3 coding sequence is TGTGCCAGCAGCGTCCGACTAGCGGGAGGCGGGAATGAGCAGTTCTTC.

The genes are TRBV5-4 and TRBJ2-2, with TRBD1 matching 11 bases. The CDR3 spans 14 residues. The germline CDR1 and CDR2 sequences are SGHNT and YYREEE (reference sequence). Losses at the gene ends were 9 bases for V and 1 base for J; bases not matched to a gene: 2. Here the CDR3 DNA reads TGTGCCACGGACAGGGGGCTGAACACCGGGGAGCTGTTTTTT. It translates to CATDRGLNTGELFF.

The V gene is TRBV13, the J gene TRBJ2-1, with D perhaps given as TRBD1 or TRBD2 (5 bases each). The CDR3 is 16 residues long. Germline CDR1 PRHDT, CDR2 FYEKMQ (reference sequence). The V end lost 9 bases, the J end lost 8 bases, and 26 bases lay between the germline ends. CDR3 region: CASNLASGPKGYEQFF. CDR3 bases: TGTGCCAGTAACTTAGCCTCGGGACCCAAAGGGTATGAGCAGTTCTTC.

Turning to this clonotype: The conserved closing phenylalanine or tryptophan is absent in this CDR3, likely reflecting a read error. The V and J genes are TRBV4-2 and TRBJ2-7; D is unclear. The germline V gene encodes CDR1 LGHNA and CDR2 YNFKEQ. This CDR3 region has 13 residues. Written as DNA, the CDR3 is TGTACCAGCAGCCAAGATGGGCCCTACGAGCAGTACTCC. This encodes CTSSQDGPYEQYS.

Worth noting for this clonotype: A much larger clone lies one base from this, so it may be a read error. The chain employs TRBV6-5 and TRBJ1-4, with TRBD1 as a possible D gene (6 bases). In germline, CDR1 is MNHEY, CDR2 SVGAGI. The CDR3 consists of 13 residues. Between the trimmed V and J ends, which lost 10 bases and 11 bases, there was a span of 20 bases. CDR3 region: CAISLGSQGKLFF. In DNA form, the CDR3 reads TGTGCCATCAGCCTAGGTTCGCAGGGGAAACTGTTTTTT.

A remark on this clonotype: A much larger clone differs from this one at a single base, so this may be a read error. The rearrangement joins TRBV4-1 to TRBJ2-7; 8 bases are shared with TRBD1. After removal of 7 bases from V and 3 bases from J, the junction contained 11 bases not matched to a gene. This CDR3 is built from 15 residues. Per germline, CDR1 MGHRA and CDR2 YSYEKL. The CDR3 region is CASKEGQVIVYEQYF. For the CDR3, the DNA is TGCGCCAGCAAGGAGGGACAGGTCATTGTCTACGAGCAGTACTTC.

Many counts were recorded for this clonotype. The rearrangement joins TRBV29-1 to TRBJ2-5; 13 nucleotides agree with TRBD2. The CDR3 loop spans 16 amino acids. V was pared by 4 bases and J by 1 base, with 6 bases of the junction left unmatched. CDR1 SQVTM and CDR2 ANQGSEA come from the germline V gene. CDR3 residues: CSVGLTSGRPQETQYF. The CDR3 DNA is TGCAGCGTTGGCCTGACTAGCGGGAGGCCCCAAGAGACCCAGTACTTC.

The chain carries TRBV10-3 and TRBJ2-2; the match to TRBD2 covers 7 bases. The V gene end was trimmed by 4 bases and the J gene end by 4 bases; junction bases not matched to a gene: 6. CDR1 and CDR2 (germline): ENHRY, SYGVKD. The CDR3 runs to 15 residues. CDR3 sequence (DNA): TGTGCCATCAGTGGACCAGCGGGACTCACCGGGGAGCTGTTTTTT. Protein product: CAISGPAGLTGELFF.

Remarks on this clonotype: Its ends do not fully match the called genes, so a read error is possible. The rearrangement links TRBV4-2 to TRBJ2-1; D gene uncertain. The germline V gene has CDR1 LGHNA and CDR2 YNFKEQ. This CDR3 region has 17 residues. CDR3 sequence reads: CTSSQEIGSVLLNEQSF. CDR3 DNA sequence: TGTACCAGCAGCCAAGAAATAGGGTCCGTACTACTCAATGAGCAGTCCTTC.